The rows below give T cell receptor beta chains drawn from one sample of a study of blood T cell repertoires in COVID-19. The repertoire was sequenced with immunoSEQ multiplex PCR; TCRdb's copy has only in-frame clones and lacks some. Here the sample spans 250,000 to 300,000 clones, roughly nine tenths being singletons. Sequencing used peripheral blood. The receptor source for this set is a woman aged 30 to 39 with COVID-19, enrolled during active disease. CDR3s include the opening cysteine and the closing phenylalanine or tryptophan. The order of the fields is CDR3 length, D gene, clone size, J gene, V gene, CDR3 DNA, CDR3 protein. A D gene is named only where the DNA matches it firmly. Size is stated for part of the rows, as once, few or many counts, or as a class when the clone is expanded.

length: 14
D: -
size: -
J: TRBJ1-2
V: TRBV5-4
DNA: TGTGCCAGCAGCTTGATTGAGGTGAACTATGGCTACACCTTC
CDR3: CASSLIEVNYGYTF

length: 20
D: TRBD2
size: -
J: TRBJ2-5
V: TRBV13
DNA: TGTGCCAGCAGCTTAGAATTTGTAGCGGCGGGAGGCGACAATCAACGGACCCAGTACTTC
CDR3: CASSLEFVAAGGDNQRTQYF

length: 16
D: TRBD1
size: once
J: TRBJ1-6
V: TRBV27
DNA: TGTGCCAGCAGTTTAACAGGGGACGAATATAATTCACCCCTCCACTTT
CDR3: CASSLTGDEYNSPLHF

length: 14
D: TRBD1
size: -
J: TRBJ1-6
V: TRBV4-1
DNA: TGCGCCAGCAGCCTGGACAGGGCTAATTCACCCCTCCACTTT
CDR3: CASSLDRANSPLHF

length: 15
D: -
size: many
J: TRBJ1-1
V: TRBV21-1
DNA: TGTGCCAGCAGCAAAAGGCGCAGGGGGAACACTGAAGCTTTCTTT
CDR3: CASSKRRRGNTEAFF

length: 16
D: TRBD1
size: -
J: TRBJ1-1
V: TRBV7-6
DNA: TGTGCCAGCAGCTCCGGGACAGGGGGGCTTAACACTGAAGCTTTCTTT
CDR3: CASSSGTGGLNTEAFF

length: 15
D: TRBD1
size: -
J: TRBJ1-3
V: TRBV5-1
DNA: TGCGCCAGCAGCCCAGTCGACAGGGGGAGAAACACCATATATTTT
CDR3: CASSPVDRGRNTIYF

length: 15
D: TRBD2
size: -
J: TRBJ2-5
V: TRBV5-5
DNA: TGTGCCAGCAGCTTAAGGCTAGCGGAGGGAGAGACCCAGTACTTC
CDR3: CASSLRLAEGETQYF

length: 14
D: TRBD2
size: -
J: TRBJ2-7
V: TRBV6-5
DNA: TGTGCCAGCAACCGCCCAGCGGGAGTCGACGAGCAGTACTTC
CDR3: CASNRPAGVDEQYF

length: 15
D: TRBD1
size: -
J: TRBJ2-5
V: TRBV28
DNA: TGTGCCAGCAGTGTCCGACAGGGGCTCGGGGAGACCCAGTACTTC
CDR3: CASSVRQGLGETQYF

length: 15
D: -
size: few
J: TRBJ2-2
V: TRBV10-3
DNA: TGTGCCATCGCCGGGGGACCCCTAAACACCGGGGAGCTGTTTTTT
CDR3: CAIAGGPLNTGELFF

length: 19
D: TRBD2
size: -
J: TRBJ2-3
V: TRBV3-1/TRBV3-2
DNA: TGTGCCAGCAGCCAAGTAGGTCTAGCGGGAGGGGTGGTCACAGATACGCAGTATTTT
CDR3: CASSQVGLAGGVVTDTQYF

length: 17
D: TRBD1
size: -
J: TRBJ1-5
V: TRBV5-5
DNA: TGTGCCAGCGTCTGGCCAGGGGGGAAATATAGCAATCAGCCCCAGCATTTT
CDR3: CASVWPGGKYSNQPQHF

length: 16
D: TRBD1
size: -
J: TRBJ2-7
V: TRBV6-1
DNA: TGTGCCAGCAGTGCCTCTGACAGGGGACATGCCTACGAGCAGTACTTC
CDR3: CASSASDRGHAYEQYF

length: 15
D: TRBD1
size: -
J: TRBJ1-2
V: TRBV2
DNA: TGTGCCAGCAGAAGGACAGGTCTCTCTAACTATGGCTACACCTTC
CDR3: CASRRTGLSNYGYTF

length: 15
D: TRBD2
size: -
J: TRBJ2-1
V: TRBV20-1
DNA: TGCAGTGCTAGTCGGCGGGGGAGCTCCTACAATGAGCAGTTCTTC
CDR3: CSASRRGSSYNEQFF

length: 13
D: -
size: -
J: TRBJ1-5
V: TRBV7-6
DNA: TGTGCCAGCAGCTTGGAAAGGGCAGGGTCCCAGCATTTT
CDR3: CASSLERAGSQHF

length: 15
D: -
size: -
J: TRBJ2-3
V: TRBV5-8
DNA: TGTGCCAGCAGTTCGGGTTACCAATACACAGATACGCAGTATTTT
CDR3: CASSSGYQYTDTQYF

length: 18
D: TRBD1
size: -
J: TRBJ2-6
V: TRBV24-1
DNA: TGTGCCACCAGTGAAACCGGGACAGGGGACTCTGGGGCCAACGTCCTGACTTTC
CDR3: CATSETGTGDSGANVLTF

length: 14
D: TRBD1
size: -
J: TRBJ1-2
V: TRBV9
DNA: TGTGCCAGCAGGGGACAGGGGAGGACTTATGGCTACACCTTC
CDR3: CASRGQGRTYGYTF

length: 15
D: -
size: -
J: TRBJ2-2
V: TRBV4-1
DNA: TGCGCCAGCAGCCAGAGGCAGGGGATCACCGGGGAGCTGTTTTTT
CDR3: CASSQRQGITGELFF

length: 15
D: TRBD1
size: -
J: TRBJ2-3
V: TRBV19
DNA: TGTGCCAGTACCGGCGGGGACAGGGGGCGAGATACGCAGTATTTT
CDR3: CASTGGDRGRDTQYF

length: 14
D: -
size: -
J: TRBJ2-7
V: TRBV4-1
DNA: TGCGCCAGCAGCCAAGACCCCCCAGCGGGCGAGCAGTACTTC
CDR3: CASSQDPPAGEQYF

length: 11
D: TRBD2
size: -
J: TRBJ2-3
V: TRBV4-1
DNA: TGCGCCAGCAGCCCGGGACTATCGCAGTATTTT
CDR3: CASSPGLSQYF

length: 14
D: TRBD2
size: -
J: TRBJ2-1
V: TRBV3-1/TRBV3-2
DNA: TGTGCCAGCAGCCAAGTTTTGGGCGGGAGGTGGCAGTTCTTC
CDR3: CASSQVLGGRWQFF

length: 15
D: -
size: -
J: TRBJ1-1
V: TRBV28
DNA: TGTGCCAGCAGTCAACGAGGCGTAGTCTACACTGAAGCTTTCTTT
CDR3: CASSQRGVVYTEAFF

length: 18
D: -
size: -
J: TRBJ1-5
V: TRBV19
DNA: TGTGCCAGTAGTATAGAGGCTGGGTGGCAGGGCGGCAATCAGCCCCAGCATTTT
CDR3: CASSIEAGWQGGNQPQHF

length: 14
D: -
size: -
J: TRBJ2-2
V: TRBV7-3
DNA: TGTGCCAGCAGCTTAGACAGAAACACCGGGGAGCTGTTTTTT
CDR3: CASSLDRNTGELFF

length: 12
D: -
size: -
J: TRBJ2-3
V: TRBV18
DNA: TGTGCCAGCTCACCCTCTTCGGATACGCAGTATTTT
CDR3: CASSPSSDTQYF

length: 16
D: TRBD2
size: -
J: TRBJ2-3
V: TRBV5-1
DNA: TGCGCCAGCAGCTTGCCTAGGACTAGCGGGAGGGATACGCAGTATTTT
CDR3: CASSLPRTSGRDTQYF

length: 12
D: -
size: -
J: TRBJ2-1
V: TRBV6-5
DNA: TGTGCCAGCAATCACGTTGTTAGTGAGCAGTTCTTC
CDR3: CASNHVVSEQFF

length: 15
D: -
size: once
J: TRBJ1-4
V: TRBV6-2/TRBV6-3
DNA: TGTGCCAGCAGTTATGGCCAGAAAGCTAATGAAAAACTGTTTTTT
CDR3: CASSYGQKANEKLFF

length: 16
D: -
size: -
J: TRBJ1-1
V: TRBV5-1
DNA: TGCGCCAGCAGCTTGGGCGACAGGCCGGCAGGCACTGAAGCTTTCTTT
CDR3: CASSLGDRPAGTEAFF

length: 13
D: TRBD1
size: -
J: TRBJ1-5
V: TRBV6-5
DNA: TGTGCCAGCGGGCGGAGGGGGCATCAGCCCCAGCATTTT
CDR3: CASGRRGHQPQHF

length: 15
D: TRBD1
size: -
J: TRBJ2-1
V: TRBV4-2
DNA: TGTGCCAGCAGCCAGGCAGGGGGCTCCCACAATGAGCAGTTCTTC
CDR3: CASSQAGGSHNEQFF

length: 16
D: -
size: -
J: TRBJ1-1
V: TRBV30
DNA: TGTGCCTGGATCCCTTTAGTTGGGAGGGAGGACACTGAAGCTTTCTTT
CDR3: CAWIPLVGREDTEAFF

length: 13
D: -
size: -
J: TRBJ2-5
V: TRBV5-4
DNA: TGTGCCAGCAGCCGGGGGGCCGGGGAGACCCAGTACTTC
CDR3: CASSRGAGETQYF

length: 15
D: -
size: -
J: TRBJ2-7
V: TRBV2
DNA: TGTGCCAGCAGCCCTACCACCTCGCCCTCCTACGAGCAGTACTTC
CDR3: CASSPTTSPSYEQYF

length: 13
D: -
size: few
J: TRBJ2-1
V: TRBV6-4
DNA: TGTGCCAGCAGTGCAGACTCCCCATCTGAGCAGTTCTTC
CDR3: CASSADSPSEQFF

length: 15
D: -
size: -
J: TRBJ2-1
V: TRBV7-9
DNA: TGTGCCAGCAGCTTAGTTCGGGGAGGATACAATGAGCAGTTCTTC
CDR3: CASSLVRGGYNEQFF

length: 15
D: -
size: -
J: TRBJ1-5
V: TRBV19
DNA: TGTGCCAGTAGTATGTTCGATGGTTCTGGCCAGCCCCAGCATTTT
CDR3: CASSMFDGSGQPQHF

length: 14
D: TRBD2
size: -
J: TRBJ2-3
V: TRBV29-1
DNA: TGCAGCGCCCCGACTAGCGGGAGAACAGATACGCAGTATTTT
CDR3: CSAPTSGRTDTQYF

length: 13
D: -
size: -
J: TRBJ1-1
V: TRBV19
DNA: TGTGCCAGTACTAGACGGGAACTCACTGAAGCTTTCTTT
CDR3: CASTRRELTEAFF

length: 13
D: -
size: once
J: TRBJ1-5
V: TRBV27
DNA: TGTGCCAGCAGTCGGTCTGGCAATCAGCCCCAGCATTTT
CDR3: CASSRSGNQPQHF

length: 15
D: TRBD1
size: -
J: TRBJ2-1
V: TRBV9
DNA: TGTGCCAGCAGCGTTGGGACAGCCGACTACAATGAGCAGTTCTTC
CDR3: CASSVGTADYNEQFF

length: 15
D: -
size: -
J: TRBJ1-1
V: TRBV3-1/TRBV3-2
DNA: TGTGCCAGCAGGCAAACCACGGGGATAAACACTGAAGCTTTCTTT
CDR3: CASRQTTGINTEAFF

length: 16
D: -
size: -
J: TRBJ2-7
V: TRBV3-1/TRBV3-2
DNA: TGTGCCAGCAGCCAACCCAACGGGGGCGGGAGTTACGAGCAGTACTTC
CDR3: CASSQPNGGGSYEQYF

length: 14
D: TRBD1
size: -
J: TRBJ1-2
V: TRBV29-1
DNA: TGCAGCGCTGGGACAGGGGGACCTGCGGGTGGCTACACCTTC
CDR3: CSAGTGGPAGGYTF

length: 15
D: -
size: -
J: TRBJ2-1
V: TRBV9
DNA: TGTGCCAGCAGCGTATCGACTAGTTTAAACAATGAGCAGTTCTTC
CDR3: CASSVSTSLNNEQFF

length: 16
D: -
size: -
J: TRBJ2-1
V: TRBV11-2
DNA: TGTGCCAGCAGCTTAGACCCCGCTAGCGCTCACAATGAGCAGTTCTTC
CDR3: CASSLDPASAHNEQFF

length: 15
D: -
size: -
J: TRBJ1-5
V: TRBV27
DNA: TGTGCCAGCAGTTACCTTGACAGGCTGAATCAGCCCCAGCATTTT
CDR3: CASSYLDRLNQPQHF

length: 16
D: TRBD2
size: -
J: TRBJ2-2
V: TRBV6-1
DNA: TGTGCCAGCAGTGAACCGGGACTACCTGATACCGGGGAGCTGTTTTTT
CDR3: CASSEPGLPDTGELFF

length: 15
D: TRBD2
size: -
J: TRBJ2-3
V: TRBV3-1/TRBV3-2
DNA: TGTGCCAGCAGCCAAGATCGGGGGGGCACAGATACGCAGTATTTT
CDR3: CASSQDRGGTDTQYF